This passage covers 25 T cell receptor beta chains from one sample sequenced in a study of CD8+CD57+ T cells in acquired aplastic anemia. TCR beta VDJ and CDR3 were profiled, and genomic DNA was the template. TCRdb re-derived calls from the reads in MiXCR, one entry per CDR3 protein. The sample shows 35,000 to 50,000 distinct CDR3 sequences, roughly two thirds of them seen only once. The sequencing input was sorted CD4+, CD8+, or CD8+CD57+ T cells (not recorded which) from PBMCs. These receptors were collected from a human donor in good health, serving as a control.

The V call is TRBV10-3, the J call TRBJ2-7; the D is unclear. Looked up from germline, CDR1 is ENHRY and CDR2 is SYGVKD. The ends were cut back, 5 bases at V and 5 bases at J, with 7 bases in the middle. The CDR3 has 11 residues. This CDR3 reads CAISTGHEQYF. The CDR3 DNA reads TGTGCCATCAGTACGGGCCACGAGCAGTACTTC.

As regards this clonotype: A read error is possible here, since a much larger clone lies one base away. The gene calls are TRBV11-2 and TRBJ2-3, with D perhaps matching TRBD1 or TRBD2 (5 bases each). Looked up from germline, CDR1 is SGHAT and CDR2 is FQNNGV. V lost 5 bases and J lost 0, with 12 bases in between. There are 15 residues in the CDR3. CDR3 bases: TGTGCCAGCAGCCCCGGGACGGCAAGCACAGATACGCAGTATTTT. Encoded protein: CASSPGTASTDTQYF.

The chain recombines TRBV2 with TRBJ2-3, with 7 bases lining up with TRBD1. V dropped 6 bases and J dropped 6; count of bases not matched to a gene: 9. Germline V CDR1 and CDR2: SNHLY, FYNNEI. The CDR3 runs to 14 residues. CDR3 DNA: TGTGCCAGCAGGAGGACAGGTCAGGTGGATACGCAGTATTTT. This codes for CASRRTGQVDTQYF. The full variable domain, in which reference TRBV2 and TRBJ2-3 provide the parts outside the CDR3, is EPEVTQTPSHQVTQMGQEVILRCVPISNHLYFYWYRQILGQKVEFLVSFYNNEISEKSEIFDDQFSVERPDGSNFTLKIRSTKLEDSAMYFCASRRTGQVDTQYFGPGTRLTVL.

This clonotype appeared a few times. The chain carries TRBV7-8 and TRBJ2-7; weak D call: TRBD2 (6 bases). There are 13 residues in the CDR3. The V end was cut by 5 bases, the J end by 3 bases, with 11 bases between. The V gene's germline CDR1 is SGHVS and CDR2 FQNEAQ. CDR3: CASSRDSLYEQYF. In DNA, the CDR3 is TGTGCCAGCAGCCGGGACTCTCTCTACGAGCAGTACTTC.

This sequence joins TRBV29-1 and TRBJ2-2; perhaps TRBD2 as D (6 bases). CDR3 length equals 14 residues. V was clipped by 5 bases and J by 2 bases, with 12 bases between them. CDR1 is SQVTM, CDR2 ANQGSEA, per germline. CDR3 DNA sequence: TGCAGCGTTAAGGGACTTACTAACACCGGGGAGCTGTTTTTT. Protein product: CSVKGLTNTGELFF.

The V and J genes are TRBV2 and TRBJ2-7; weak D call: TRBD1 (6 bases). CDR1 and CDR2 (germline): SNHLY, FYNNEI. The length of the CDR3 is 12 residues. Trimming left V 8 bases short and J 4 bases short, with 12 bases between. In DNA form, the CDR3 reads TGTGCCAGCCACGATGGACAGTACGAGCAGTACTTC. Its protein product is CASHDGQYEQYF.

The chain links TRBV20-1 to TRBJ1-1; 9 bases map to TRBD1. Germline loops: CDR1 DFQATT, CDR2 SNEGSKA (reference sequence). The CDR3 contains 13 residues. Trimming removed 2 bases from V and 7 bases from J; junction bases left unmatched: 5. The CDR3 loop is CSARPPGQGEAFF. In nucleotides, the CDR3 is TGCAGTGCTAGACCCCCGGGACAGGGTGAAGCTTTCTTT.

This clonotype was recorded a few times. The V and J genes are TRBV2 and TRBJ2-5; D may be TRBD1 (6 bases). Per germline, CDR1 SNHLY and CDR2 FYNNEI. CDR3 length: 13 amino acids. V gave up 8 bases and J gave up 3 bases, with 13 bases separating them. The DNA of the CDR3 is TGTGCCAGCGAGGACGGGACAAAAGAGACCCAGTACTTC. Residues: CASEDGTKETQYF. The whole variable domain, filled in from reference TRBV2 and TRBJ2-5, reads EPEVTQTPSHQVTQMGQEVILRCVPISNHLYFYWYRQILGQKVEFLVSFYNNEISEKSEIFDDQFSVERPDGSNFTLKIRSTKLEDSAMYFCASEDGTKETQYFGPGTRLLVL.

The genes are TRBV7-9 and TRBJ1-6; the D is unclear. CDR1 SEHNR and CDR2 FQNEAQ come from the germline V gene (reference sequence). The germline V and J ends were trimmed by 3 bases and 7 bases, with 10 bases remaining between them. The CDR3 sequence is 14 residues long. The CDR3 DNA follows: TGTGCCAGCAGCTTGGCTGACGGGAATTCACCCCTCCACTTT. This encodes CASSLADGNSPLHF.

By sample share, this clonotype is medium-sized. V usage is TRBV2 and J usage is TRBJ2-7, with TRBD2 identical over 9 bases. V gave up 6 bases and J gave up 5 bases; unmatched junction bases: 14. CDR1 and CDR2 (germline): SNHLY, FYNNEI. CDR3 length equals 16 residues. DNA for the CDR3: TGTGCCAGCAGCCTAACACTCCTAGCGGGGAGCGACGAGCAGTACTTC. Its translation: CASSLTLLAGSDEQYF.

This clonotype came up many times. The chain links TRBV19 to TRBJ2-5, with a tentative D call TRBD2 (7 bases). Germline values: CDR1 LNHDA, CDR2 SQIVND (reference sequence). CDR3 length: 17 residues. The ends were cut back, 3 bases at V and 2 bases at J, with 19 bases in the middle. This chain's CDR3 is CASSIEGDRGEQETQYF. In nucleotides, the CDR3 is TGTGCCAGTAGTATCGAGGGGGATCGGGGGGAACAAGAGACCCAGTACTTC.

V and J are TRBV20-1 and TRBJ2-5, with 10 positions matching TRBD2. Looked up from germline, CDR1 is DFQATT and CDR2 is SNEGSKA (reference sequence). The CDR3 consists of 15 residues. The ends lost 5 bases at V and 0 bases at J; junction bases unmatched: 6. CDR3 sequence: CSASLAGDHQETQYF. The CDR3 DNA is TGCAGTGCTTCCCTAGCGGGGGACCACCAAGAGACCCAGTACTTC.

J is TRBJ1-1 and V is TRBV29-1; D is undetermined. Germline V lookup: CDR1 SQVTM, CDR2 ANQGSEA. The V gene lost 4 bases and the J gene lost 0 bases, with 9 bases spanning the gap. The CDR3 contains 13 residues. DNA for the CDR3: TGCAGCGTTGGGTTCAATCTGAACACTGAAGCTTTCTTT. It yields the protein CSVGFNLNTEAFF.

The rearrangement joins TRBV10-3 to TRBJ1-1; 7 nucleotides line up with TRBD1. V lost 3 bases and J lost 1; bases outside the gene matches: 8. The germline gives CDR1 ENHRY, CDR2 SYGVKD. CDR3 size: 16 residues. CDR3 amino acids: CAISDPTTGQNTEAFF. The CDR3 nucleotides are TGTGCCATCAGTGATCCCACGACAGGGCAGAACACTGAAGCTTTCTTT.

This chain joins TRBV2 and TRBJ2-1, with 11 positions matching TRBD2. Trimming took 7 bases from V and 6 from J; bases not matched to a gene: 5. This CDR3 is built from 14 residues. Germline assignment: CDR1 SNHLY and CDR2 FYNNEI. CDR3 bases: TGTGCCAGCATACTAGCGGGGGCCGGCAATGAGCAGTTCTTC. Translated: CASILAGAGNEQFF.

V usage is TRBV19 and J usage is TRBJ1-2, with 7 bases aligning to TRBD1. CDR1 and CDR2 from the germline V gene are LNHDA and SQIVND (reference sequence). This CDR3 contains 16 residues. With 4 bases clipped from V and 4 bases from J, the junction kept 12 bases outside the gene matches. This CDR3 reads CASSRAKGARGYGYTF. CDR3 coding DNA: TGTGCCAGTAGTAGGGCAAAGGGGGCGCGTGGCTATGGCTACACCTTC.

About this clonotype itself: It is likely a read error, because the conserved phenylalanine at the end of the CDR3 is missing. The CDR3 is CASSGGLAAPNEQFL. In DNA form, the CDR3 reads TGTGCCAGCAGCGGAGGACTAGCTGCACCCAATGAGCAGTTCTTA. This chain links TRBV11-2 with TRBJ2-1, with 8 bases identical to TRBD2. This CDR3 spans 15 amino acids. J was trimmed by 6 bases and V by 5 bases; bases with no gene match: 9. Germline CDR1 and CDR2: SGHAT and FQNNGV.

This clonotype was seen a few times. This rearrangement joins TRBV15 to TRBJ2-7; D remains unclear. CDR1 is LNHNV and CDR2 is YYDKDF in the germline V gene (reference sequence). This CDR3 has 15 amino acids. V dropped 1 base and J dropped 4 bases, with 14 bases sitting between them. As DNA, the CDR3 is TGTGCCACCAGCAGAGCTGCCGGCCTCGGGTACGAGCAGTACTTC. Amino acid sequence: CATSRAAGLGYEQYF.

The gene calls are TRBV7-9 and TRBJ1-1, with D possibly being TRBD1 (5 bases). The CDR3 contains 14 residues. Germline V gene lookup returns CDR1 SEHNR and CDR2 FQNEAQ (reference sequence). V gave up 5 bases and J gave up 0 bases, with 10 bases separating them. The CDR3 loop reads CASSAQVLNTEAFF. The DNA for the CDR3 is TGTGCCAGCAGCGCACAGGTTTTGAACACTGAAGCTTTCTTT. The complete variable domain, with remaining parts taken from reference TRBV7-9 and TRBJ1-1, reads DTGVSQNPRHKITKRGQNVTFRCDPISEHNRLYWYRQTLGQGPEFLTYFQNEAQLEKSRLLSDRFSAERPKGSFSTLEIQRTEQGDSAMYLCASSAQVLNTEAFFGQGTRLTVV.

The V and J genes are TRBV29-1 and TRBJ2-5; 7 positions match TRBD1. In germline, CDR1 is SQVTM, CDR2 ANQGSEA. V gave up 7 bases and J gave up 1 base; unmatched junction bases: 6. This CDR3 region has 13 residues. DNA for the CDR3: TGCAGCGCTACTGACAGGGCCCAAGAGACCCAGTACTTC. As protein: CSATDRAQETQYF.

The chain employs TRBV6-2 or TRBV6-3 and TRBJ2-3; TRBD1 might be the D (5 bases). Between the trimmed V and J ends, which lost 5 bases and 0 bases, there was a span of 27 bases. CDR3 length: 20 amino acids. Per germline, CDR1 MNHEY and CDR2 SVGEGT. The CDR3 region has the DNA TGTGCCAGCAGTAACCGCGCTACGCCTACCTATGACAGTAGCACAGATACGCAGTATTTT. It is translated as CASSNRATPTYDSSTDTQYF.

CDR3 DNA: TGCAGTGCTAGAGATCGAATAGGGGGCTATAATTCACCCCTCCACTTT. Its protein is CSARDRIGGYNSPLHF. The chain recombines TRBV20-1 with TRBJ1-6; the D gene is possibly TRBD1 (6 bases). This CDR3 contains 16 residues. Germline loops: CDR1 DFQATT, CDR2 SNEGSKA (reference sequence). V was shortened by 0 bases and J by 3 bases, with 12 bases between the two germline ends.

The genes are TRBV20-1 and TRBJ1-6; D is possibly TRBD1 (5 bases). The germline gives CDR1 DFQATT, CDR2 SNEGSKA (reference sequence). This CDR3 contains 15 residues. The V and J ends lost 0 bases and 6 bases respectively, with 12 bases between them. The CDR3 nucleotides are TGCAGTGCTAGAGAAGGAGGGCAGGGTAATTCACCCCTCCACTTT. It translates to CSAREGGQGNSPLHF.

This chain uses TRBV7-8 with TRBJ1-1, with D unresolved. CDR1 and CDR2 from the germline V gene are SGHVS and FQNEAQ. V was trimmed by 5 bases and J by 4 bases, leaving 11 bases between them. There are 13 residues in the CDR3. In DNA, the CDR3 is TGTGCCAGCAGCGAGACGGTTTTCACTGAAGCTTTCTTT. Amino acid sequence: CASSETVFTEAFF.

This chain connects TRBV25-1 to TRBJ1-2; a possible D gene is TRBD1 (5 bases). Looked up from germline, CDR1 is MGHDK and CDR2 is SYGVNS. Trimming shortened V by 4 bases and J by 6 bases, and 21 bases separated the two germline ends. The CDR3 has 16 amino acids. The CDR3 nucleotides read TGTGCCAGCAGTGGACTTTGGACAACCGCTCAACATGGCTACACCTTC. Its protein is CASSGLWTTAQHGYTF.